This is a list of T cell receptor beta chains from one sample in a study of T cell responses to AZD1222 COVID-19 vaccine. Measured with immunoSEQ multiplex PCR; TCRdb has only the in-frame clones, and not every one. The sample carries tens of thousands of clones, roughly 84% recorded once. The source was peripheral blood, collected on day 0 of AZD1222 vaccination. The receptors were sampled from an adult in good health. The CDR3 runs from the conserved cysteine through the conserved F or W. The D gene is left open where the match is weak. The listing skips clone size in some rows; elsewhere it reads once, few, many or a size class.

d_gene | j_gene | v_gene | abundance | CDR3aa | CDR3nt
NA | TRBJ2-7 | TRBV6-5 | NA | CASSYSGRSLDEQYF | TGTGCCAGCAGTTACTCCGGACGGAGCCTTGACGAGCAGTACTTC
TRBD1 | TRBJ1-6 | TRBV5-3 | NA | CARTLGTGVSPLHF | TGTGCCAGGACCCTAGGGACAGGGGTATCACCCCTCCACTTT
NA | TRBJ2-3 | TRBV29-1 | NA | CISGSTDTQYF | TGCATATCGGGGAGCACAGATACGCAGTATTTT
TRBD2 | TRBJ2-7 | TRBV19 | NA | CASRPRGGTYEQYF | TGTGCCAGTCGACCCCGCGGGGGTACCTACGAGCAGTACTTC
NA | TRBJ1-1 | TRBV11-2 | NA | CASSLVAQSGNTEAFF | TGTGCCAGCAGCTTAGTCGCCCAGTCAGGTAACACTGAAGCTTTCTTT
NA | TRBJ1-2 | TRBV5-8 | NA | CASSLDPEAYGYTF | TGTGCCAGCAGCTTGGATCCAGAAGCTTATGGCTACACCTTC
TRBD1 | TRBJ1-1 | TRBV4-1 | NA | CASSQGQGPARDTEAFF | TGCGCCAGCAGCCAAGGACAGGGACCCGCTCGGGACACTGAAGCTTTCTTT
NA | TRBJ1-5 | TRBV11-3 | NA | CASSLDSGENSNQPQHF | TGTGCCAGCAGCTTAGATAGTGGGGAGAATAGCAATCAGCCCCAGCATTTT
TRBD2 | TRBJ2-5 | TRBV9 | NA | CASSVGGGSGQETQYF | TGTGCCAGCAGCGTAGGGGGAGGGTCGGGTCAAGAGACCCAGTACTTC
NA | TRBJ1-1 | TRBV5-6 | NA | CASSLLITEAFF | TGTGCCAGCAGCTTGCTTATCACTGAAGCTTTCTTT
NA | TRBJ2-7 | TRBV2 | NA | CASSYTGHSYEQYF | TGTGCCAGCAGTTACACGGGACATTCCTACGAGCAGTACTTC
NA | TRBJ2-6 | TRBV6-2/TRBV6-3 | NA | CASSYRPSGANVLTF | TGTGCCAGCAGTTACAGGCCGTCTGGGGCCAACGTCCTGACTTTC
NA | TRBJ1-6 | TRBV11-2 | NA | CASSGSEGTGNSPLHF | TGTGCCAGCAGCGGCTCGGAGGGGACGGGTAATTCACCCCTCCACTTT
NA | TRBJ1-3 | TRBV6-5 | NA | CASRDLGSGNTIYF | TGTGCCAGCAGGGACCTCGGCTCTGGAAACACCATATATTTT
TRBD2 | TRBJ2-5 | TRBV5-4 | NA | CASSRDRGGTQYF | TGTGCCAGCAGCAGGGACCGCGGGGGGACCCAGTACTTC
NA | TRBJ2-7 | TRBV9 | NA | CASSVGAGEYEQYF | TGTGCCAGCAGCGTAGGCGCAGGAGAGTACGAGCAGTACTTC
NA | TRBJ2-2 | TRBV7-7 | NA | CASSLSSEVTGELFF | TGTGCTAGCAGCTTATCCAGTGAGGTCACCGGGGAGCTGTTTTTT
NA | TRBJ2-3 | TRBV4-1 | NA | CASSRDIVGTDTQYF | TGCGCCAGCAGTCGCGACATCGTGGGGACAGATACGCAGTATTTT
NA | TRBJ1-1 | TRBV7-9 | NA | CASSTDGHNTEAFF | TGTGCCAGCAGCACCGATGGACACAACACTGAAGCTTTCTTT
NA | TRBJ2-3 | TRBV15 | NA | CATSSLRASTDTQYF | TGTGCCACCAGCAGTCTTAGGGCCAGCACAGATACGCAGTATTTT
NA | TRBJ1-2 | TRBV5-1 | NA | CASSGDYGYTF | TGCGCCAGCAGTGGGGACTATGGCTACACCTTC
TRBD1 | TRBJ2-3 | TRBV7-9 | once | CASSFSQGADTQYF | TGTGCCAGCAGCTTCAGTCAGGGGGCAGATACGCAGTATTTT
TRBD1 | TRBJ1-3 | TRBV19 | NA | CASSIRGQGSGNTIYF | TGTGCCAGTAGTATACGGGGACAGGGGTCTGGAAACACCATATATTTT
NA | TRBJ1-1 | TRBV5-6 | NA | CASSSRTGLTAFF | TGTGCCAGCAGCTCAAGAACAGGGCTGACCGCTTTCTTT
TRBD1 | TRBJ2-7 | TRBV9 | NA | CASSVMTGDTYEQYF | TGTGCCAGCAGCGTGATGACAGGGGATACCTACGAGCAGTACTTC
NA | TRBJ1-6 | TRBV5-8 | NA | CASSVTSGGWPNSPLHF | TGTGCCAGCAGCGTCACCTCGGGAGGTTGGCCAAATTCACCCCTCCACTTT
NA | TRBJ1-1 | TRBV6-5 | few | CASSFTGGRTEAFF | TGTGCCAGCAGTTTTACAGGAGGAAGGACTGAAGCTTTCTTT
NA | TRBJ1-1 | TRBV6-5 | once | CASSYSTERSTEAFF | TGTGCCAGCAGTTACTCGACGGAGAGAAGCACTGAAGCTTTCTTT
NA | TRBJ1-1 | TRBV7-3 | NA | CASSLQGNTEAFF | TGTGCCAGCAGCTTACAGGGGAACACTGAAGCTTTCTTT
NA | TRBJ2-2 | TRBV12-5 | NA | CASGLMASNTGELFF | TGTGCTAGTGGTTTGATGGCCAGCAACACCGGGGAGCTGTTTTTT
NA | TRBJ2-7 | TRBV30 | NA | CAWSVRRGIEQYF | TGTGCCTGGAGTGTACGTCGGGGGATCGAGCAGTACTTC
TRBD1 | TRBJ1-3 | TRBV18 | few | CASSLGQAASGNTIYF | TGTGCCAGCTCACTAGGACAGGCAGCCTCTGGAAACACCATATATTTT
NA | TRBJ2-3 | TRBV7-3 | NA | CASSLGEFGDTQYF | TGTGCCAGCAGCTTAGGGGAATTTGGAGATACGCAGTATTTT
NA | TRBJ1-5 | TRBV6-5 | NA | CASHEPINQPQHF | TGTGCCAGCCACGAGCCCATCAATCAGCCCCAGCATTTT